Shown below are 25 T cell receptor beta chains from a single sample sequenced in a study of T cell changes during pregnancy in multiple sclerosis. Profiling relied on immunoSEQ multiplex PCR, and the TCRdb table lists in-frame clones only, not all of them. This table holds some 64,000 clones, 70% to 90% found once. Sequenced material: peripheral blood, taken in the first trimester of pregnancy. The receptors come from a female donor in good health, enrolled as a control in a pregnancy study.

This chain connects TRBV7-9 to TRBJ2-7; TRBD2 might be the D (5 bases). Looked up from germline, CDR1 is SEHNR and CDR2 is FQNEAQ (reference sequence). CDR3 size: 13 residues. V gave up 1 base and J gave up 5 bases, with 9 bases separating them. Here the CDR3 DNA reads TGTGCCAGCAGCTTAGTACGGGGTGACGAGCAGTACTTC. Protein: CASSLVRGDEQYF.

The chain uses TRBV18 and TRBJ1-3, with D perhaps matching TRBD1 (5 bases). In germline, CDR1 is KGHSH, CDR2 LQKENI. V lost 3 bases, J lost 2 bases, and 14 bases lay in between. CDR3 size: 16 residues. The CDR3, as DNA: TGTGCCAGCTCACCGGACATTCCCTTAGCTGGAAACACCATATATTTT. Protein product: CASSPDIPLAGNTIYF. The whole variable domain, remainder taken from reference TRBV18 and TRBJ1-3, is NAGVMQNPRHLVRRRGQEARLRCSPMKGHSHVYWYRQLPEEGLKFMVYLQKENIIDESGMPKERFSAEFPKEGPSILRIQQVVRGDSAAYFCASSPDIPLAGNTIYFGEGSWLTVV.

As for this clone: A read error may produce the germline difference seen at one junction end. The chain is built from TRBV6-5 and TRBJ1-2; D uncertain. Germline lookup yields CDR1 MNHEY and CDR2 SVGAGI. The CDR3 totals 12 residues. The CDR3: CASTYGDRGYTF. CDR3 nucleotides: TGTGCCAGCACTTACGGAGACCGTGGCTACACCTTC.

The rearrangement links TRBV19 to TRBJ1-2, with D perhaps TRBD1 (6 bases). The CDR3 is made up of 15 amino acids. CDR1 is LNHDA and CDR2 is SQIVND in the germline V gene (reference sequence). V lost 6 bases to trimming and J lost 4 bases, with 18 bases between them. CDR3 protein: CASREAGQGSYGYTF. DNA for the CDR3: TGTGCCAGTAGGGAGGCAGGGCAGGGGAGCTATGGCTACACCTTC.

The chain uses TRBV7-9 and TRBJ1-2, with a tentative D call TRBD1 (5 bases). CDR3 size: 16 residues. Germline CDR1 SEHNR, CDR2 FQNEAQ (reference sequence). V dropped 0 bases and J dropped 4 bases, with 15 bases sitting between them. The chain's CDR3 is CASSLAETGSLYGYTF. The DNA for the CDR3 is TGTGCCAGCAGCTTAGCGGAAACAGGTAGCCTCTATGGCTACACCTTC.

The chain uses TRBV7-2 and TRBJ1-2; D remains ambiguous. CDR1 and CDR2 (germline): SGHTA, FQGNSA. CDR3 size: 16 residues. V lost 5 bases and J 0 bases, leaving 16 bases between the germline ends. Here the CDR3 DNA reads TGTGCCAGCAGCGCGCCGATGGAGGGAGCTAACTATGGCTACACCTTC. Residues: CASSAPMEGANYGYTF.

The chain links TRBV19 to TRBJ1-2; weak D call: TRBD1 (6 bases). The CDR3 is made up of 12 amino acids. Trimming cost V 8 bases and J 3 bases, with 10 bases left between them. Per germline, CDR1 LNHDA and CDR2 SQIVND (reference sequence). The CDR3 is CASADSYYGYTF. The CDR3 DNA follows: TGTGCCAGTGCGGACAGCTACTATGGCTACACCTTC.

This chain links TRBV5-1 with TRBJ2-7; tentatively, D is TRBD1 (6 bases). CDR1 and CDR2 from the germline V gene are SGHRS and YFSETQ. Trimming cost V 5 bases and J 2 bases, with 14 bases left between them. The CDR3 covers 14 residues. CDR3 bases: TGCGCCAGCAGTACCGGGACATCCACCTACGAGCAGTACTTC. It encodes CASSTGTSTYEQYF.

The J gene is TRBJ2-7, the V gene TRBV11-2, with 7 bases identical to TRBD2. Looked up from germline, CDR1 is SGHAT and CDR2 is FQNNGV. Losses at the gene ends were 2 bases for V and 3 bases for J; bases not matched to a gene: 1. The CDR3 extends over 13 amino acids. CDR3 nucleotide sequence: TGTGCCAGCAGCTTAAAGCGGGGCTACGAGCAGTACTTC. Translating gives CASSLKRGYEQYF.

The gene calls are TRBV5-5 and TRBJ2-1; 12 nucleotides agree with TRBD2. The CDR3 runs 15 residues. CDR1 is SGHKS, CDR2 YYEKEE, per germline (reference sequence). Trimming cost V 0 bases and J 8 bases; bases outside gene matches: 3. The CDR3 region has the DNA TGTGCCAGCAGCTTGGCTAGCGGGGGGGGAGATGAGCAGTTCTTC. The encoded protein is CASSLASGGGDEQFF. Drawing the rest from reference TRBV5-5 and TRBJ2-1, the complete variable domain is DAGVTQSPTHLIKTRGQQVTLRCSPISGHKSVSWYQQVLGQGPQFIFQYYEKEERGRGNFPDRFSARQFPNYSSELNVNALLLGDSALYLCASSLASGGGDEQFFGPGTRLTVL.

The chain carries TRBV19 and TRBJ1-4; 7 nucleotides align to TRBD1. There are 15 residues in the CDR3. With 2 bases clipped from V and 4 bases from J, the junction kept 4 bases outside the gene matches. Germline V gives CDR1 LNHDA, CDR2 SQIVND (reference sequence). The DNA of the CDR3 is TGTGCCAGTAGTATAAACCGGGACAGTAATGAAAAACTGTTTTTT. Amino acid sequence: CASSINRDSNEKLFF.

The chain links TRBV30 to TRBJ2-7, with 9 bases lining up with TRBD1. The CDR3 has 14 amino acids. V was pared by 5 bases and J by 2 bases, with 7 bases of the junction left unmatched. CDR1 and CDR2 from the germline V gene are GTSNPN and SVGIG (reference sequence). In nucleotides, the CDR3 is TGTGCCTGGTCCGGACAGGGGTCACCCTACGAGCAGTACTTC. Its protein product is CAWSGQGSPYEQYF.

This clone was seen just once. This chain connects TRBV4-2 to TRBJ2-5; 7 bases fit TRBD1. CDR3 length: 16 amino acids. V was pared by 5 bases and J by 2 bases, with 11 bases of the junction left unmatched. The germline V gene has CDR1 LGHNA and CDR2 YNFKEQ. In DNA form, the CDR3 reads TGTGCCAGCAGCACGGGGAGACAGGGTCGTCAAGAGACCCAGTACTTC. Translation: CASSTGRQGRQETQYF.

The chain couples TRBV30 to TRBJ1-5, with TRBD1 identical over 9 bases. Unmatched junction bases numbered 4, after V lost 3 bases and J lost 7 bases. The CDR3 sequence is 13 residues long. CDR1 and CDR2 from the germline V gene are GTSNPN and SVGIG (reference sequence). The CDR3 is CAWSGTGRQPQHF. Written as DNA, the CDR3 is TGTGCCTGGAGCGGGACAGGGCGGCAGCCCCAGCATTTT.

This clone was observed a handful of times. The rearrangement links TRBV5-4 to TRBJ1-1; D is uncertain. Between the trimmed V and J ends, which lost 0 bases and 1 base, there was a span of 10 bases. This CDR3 has 15 residues. CDR1 and CDR2 (germline): SGHNT, YYREEE (reference sequence). DNA for the CDR3: TGTGCCAGCAGCTTGGACCGGGTTACGAACACTGAAGCTTTCTTT. As protein: CASSLDRVTNTEAFF.

The chain couples TRBV12-5 to TRBJ2-7, with D unresolved. Germline V CDR1 and CDR2: LGHNT, FRNRAP. V lost 0 bases and J 5 bases, leaving 8 bases between the germline ends. The CDR3 has 13 amino acids. Here the CDR3 DNA reads TGTGCTAGTGGTTTGGTACTGGGCCACGAGCAGTACTTC. Its protein is CASGLVLGHEQYF. Drawing the rest from reference TRBV12-5 and TRBJ2-7, the complete variable domain is DARVTQTPRHKVTEMGQEVTMRCQPILGHNTVFWYRQTMMQGLELLAYFRNRAPLDDSGMPKDRFSAEMPDATLATLKIQPSEPRDSAVYFCASGLVLGHEQYFGPGTRLTVT.

The chain has TRBV30 and TRBJ2-5; 8 bases are shared with TRBD1. The germline V gene encodes CDR1 GTSNPN and CDR2 SVGIG (reference sequence). The V segment lost 3 bases and the J segment 5 bases; nucleotides outside the gene matches: 5. The CDR3 has 13 amino acids. This chain's CDR3 is CAWSRQGPETQYF. The CDR3 nucleotides are TGTGCCTGGAGCAGACAGGGGCCGGAGACCCAGTACTTC.

The chain has TRBV11-1 and TRBJ1-2, with a weak D call TRBD1 (5 bases). Germline V lookup: CDR1 SGHAT, CDR2 FQDESV (reference sequence). V was cut by 2 bases and J by 4 bases, with 8 bases left in between. This CDR3 has 13 amino acids. The CDR3 nucleotides are TGTGCCAGCAGCTTAAGGGGAACCTATGGCTACACCTTC. Its protein product is CASSLRGTYGYTF.

This chain connects TRBV6-1 to TRBJ2-7; TRBD1 aligns across 7 bases. The CDR3 extends over 14 amino acids. Per germline, CDR1 MNHNS and CDR2 SASEGT. Germline trimming cut 4 bases from V and 1 base from J; bases unmatched to any gene: 4. CDR3 sequence (DNA): TGTGCCAGCAGTGCGGACAGGATATCCTACGAGCAGTACTTC. This sequence encodes CASSADRISYEQYF.

This clone appeared a few times. Distinct nucleotide sequences in the sample also encode this CDR3. The chain employs TRBV27 and TRBJ1-1; weak D call: TRBD1 (5 bases). The germline V and J ends were trimmed by 5 bases and 5 bases, with 9 bases remaining between them. The CDR3 length is 12 residues. Per the germline V gene, CDR1 is MNHEY and CDR2 is SMNVEV (reference sequence). In DNA form, the CDR3 reads TGTGCCAGCAGTCAGGGAGGGACTGAAGCTTTCTTT. This codes for CASSQGGTEAFF.

The V gene is TRBV4-2, the J gene TRBJ1-6; TRBD1 agrees at 7 bases. V was pared by 3 bases and J by 7 bases, with 9 bases of the junction left unmatched. CDR3 size: 16 residues. The germline V gene has CDR1 LGHNA and CDR2 YNFKEQ. CDR3 DNA sequence: TGTGCCAGCAGCCAGTCAAACCGGGACAGAAATTCACCCCTCCACTTT. Translation gives CASSQSNRDRNSPLHF.

The chain employs TRBV6-6 and TRBJ2-7; TRBD1 matches at 7 bases. CDR1 and CDR2 from the germline V gene are MNHNY and SVGAGI (reference sequence). CDR3 size: 14 residues. With 4 bases clipped from V and 4 bases from J, the junction kept 7 bases outside the gene matches. The CDR3 bases are TGTGCCAGCAGTTCCGCGGACAGGTTTTACGAGCAGTACTTC. Translated: CASSSADRFYEQYF.

In this sample, this clone turned up once. The rearrangement joins TRBV19 to TRBJ1-1; D gene unclear. The V end lost 3 bases, the J end lost 4 bases, and 15 bases lay between the germline ends. The CDR3 runs 15 residues. CDR1 and CDR2 (germline): LNHDA, SQIVND (reference sequence). The CDR3 loop is CASSMELGVSTEAFF. The CDR3 region has the DNA TGTGCCAGTAGTATGGAACTCGGGGTTTCCACTGAAGCTTTCTTT.

The chain has TRBV7-6 and TRBJ1-5; D possibly corresponds to TRBD1 (6 bases). This CDR3 comprises 14 residues. The V and J ends lost 5 bases and 5 bases respectively, with 13 bases between them. Per the germline V gene, CDR1 is SGHVS and CDR2 is FNYEAQ. CDR3 protein: CASSIRGGDQPQHF. The CDR3 DNA is TGTGCCAGCAGCATTAGGGGGGGCGATCAGCCCCAGCATTTT.

The chain combines TRBV4-3 with TRBJ2-7; the D gene is possibly TRBD2 (6 bases). Trimming removed 0 bases from V and 3 bases from J, with 27 bases in between. Germline V gene lookup returns CDR1 LGHNA and CDR2 YSLEER. The CDR3 is made up of 20 amino acids. This CDR3 is CASSQDPPDKAWRRVYEQYF. Here the CDR3 DNA reads TGCGCCAGCAGCCAAGATCCCCCGGACAAGGCCTGGCGGAGGGTCTACGAGCAGTACTTC.